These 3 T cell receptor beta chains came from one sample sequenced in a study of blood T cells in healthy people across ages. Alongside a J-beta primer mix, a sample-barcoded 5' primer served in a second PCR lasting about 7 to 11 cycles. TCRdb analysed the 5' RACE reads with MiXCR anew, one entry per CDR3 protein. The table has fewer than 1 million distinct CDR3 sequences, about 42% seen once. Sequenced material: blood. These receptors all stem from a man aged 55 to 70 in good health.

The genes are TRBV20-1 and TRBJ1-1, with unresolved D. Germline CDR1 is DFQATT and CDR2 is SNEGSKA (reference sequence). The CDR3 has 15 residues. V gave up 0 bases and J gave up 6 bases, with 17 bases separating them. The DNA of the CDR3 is TGCAGTGCTAGAGATTTTATGGGAGGGAGGTCTGAAGCTTTCTTT. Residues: CSARDFMGGRSEAFF.

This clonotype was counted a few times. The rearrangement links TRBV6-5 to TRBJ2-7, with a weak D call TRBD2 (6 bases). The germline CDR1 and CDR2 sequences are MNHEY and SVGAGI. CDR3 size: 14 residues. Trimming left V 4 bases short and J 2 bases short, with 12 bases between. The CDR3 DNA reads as TGTGCCAGCAGTTCGGGACTCCTGCCCTACGAGCAGTACTTC. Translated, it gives CASSSGLLPYEQYF.

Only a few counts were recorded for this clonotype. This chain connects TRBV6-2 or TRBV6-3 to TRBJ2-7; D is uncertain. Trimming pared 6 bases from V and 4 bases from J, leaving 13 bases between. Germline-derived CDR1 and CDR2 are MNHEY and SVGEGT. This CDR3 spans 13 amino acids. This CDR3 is CASSRLHGYEQYF. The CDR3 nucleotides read TGTGCCAGCAGCCGACTGCATGGTTACGAGCAGTACTTC.